This passage covers 10 T cell receptor beta chains from one sample sequenced in a study of blood T cell repertoires in COVID-19. Libraries were prepared by immunoSEQ multiplex PCR; TCRdb keeps only in-frame clonotypes and omits some of them. The repertoire consists of 100,000 to 150,000 clones, with about 89% occurring once and the leading ten covering roughly 11%. The sample comprised peripheral blood. These receptors were taken from a woman in her seventies with COVID-19, enrolled during active disease.

V gene TRBV5-6 combines with J gene TRBJ1-5, with 8 bases matching TRBD1. The CDR3 length is 14 residues. The germline V gene encodes CDR1 SGHDT and CDR2 YYEEEE. The trim removed 4 bases at V and 4 bases at J, leaving 4 bases unmatched. CDR3 sequence: CASSLTGVNQPQHF. CDR3 nucleotides: TGTGCCAGCAGCCTGACAGGGGTTAATCAGCCCCAGCATTTT.

The gene calls are TRBV24-1 and TRBJ1-5; D is possibly TRBD1 (6 bases). CDR3 length: 14 amino acids. The germline V gene encodes CDR1 KGHDR and CDR2 SFDVKD. V lost 2 bases and J 2 bases, leaving 6 bases between the germline ends. The CDR3 region has the DNA TGTGCCACCAGTGATTACAGGGGCAATCAGCCCCAGCATTTT. Protein sequence: CATSDYRGNQPQHF.

The rearrangement uses TRBV6-4 and TRBJ2-2; 11 bases fit TRBD2. Germline V gene data show CDR1 as MRHNA and CDR2 as SNTAGT. J was trimmed by 5 bases and V by 5 bases; bases with no gene match: 4. CDR3 length: 15 amino acids. The CDR3 DNA is TGTGCCAGCAGTCGAACTAGCGGGGGTACCGGGGAGCTGTTTTTT. Translating gives CASSRTSGGTGELFF.

This clone turned up a few times. This rearrangement joins TRBV5-6 to TRBJ1-2, with D perhaps TRBD1 (6 bases). Deletions cut 5 bases from V and 1 base from J, with 12 bases between. CDR1 is SGHDT, CDR2 YYEEEE, per germline. This CDR3 has 14 amino acids. This CDR3 is CASRTHRDNYGYTF. CDR3 in DNA: TGTGCCAGCAGAACACACAGGGATAACTATGGCTACACCTTC.

The chain has TRBV30 and TRBJ2-7, with D uncertain. CDR3 size: 13 residues. V shed 5 bases and J shed 4 bases, with 15 bases lying between them. The germline V gene encodes CDR1 GTSNPN and CDR2 SVGIG (reference sequence). The DNA for the CDR3 is TGTGCCTGGGGTGAATACCTCCTATACGAGCAGTACTTC. Its protein is CAWGEYLLYEQYF. Drawing the rest from reference TRBV30 and TRBJ2-7, the complete variable domain is SQTIHQWPATLVQPVGSPLSLECTVEGTSNPNLYWYRQAAGRGLQLLFYSVGIGQISSEVPQNLSASRPQDRQFILSSKKLLLSDSGFYLCAWGEYLLYEQYFGPGTRLTVT.

V gene TRBV5-1 combines with J gene TRBJ1-2; D may be TRBD1 (5 bases). Germline loops: CDR1 SGHRS, CDR2 YFSETQ. Trimming pared 3 bases from V and 4 bases from J, leaving 13 bases between. CDR3 size: 14 residues. The DNA for the CDR3 is TGCGCCAGCAGCTCCCTCAGGGATACCTATGGCTACACCTTC. This gives the protein CASSSLRDTYGYTF.

The gene calls are TRBV6-5 and TRBJ1-4; a weak D match, TRBD1 (5 bases). The V gene lost 7 bases and the J gene lost 6 bases, with 15 bases spanning the gap. CDR1 is MNHEY, CDR2 SVGAGI, per germline. The CDR3 has 14 amino acids. In DNA, the CDR3 is TGTGCCAGCATGAGCCGGGGCGGGGATGAAAAACTGTTTTTT. Translating gives CASMSRGGDEKLFF.

The gene calls are TRBV3-1 (or the pseudogene TRBV3-2) and TRBJ1-3, with D unclear. Germline CDR1 LGHDT, CDR2 YNNKEL (reference sequence). The CDR3 spans 16 residues. Trimming left V 2 bases short and J 0 bases short, with 11 bases between. DNA of the CDR3: TGTGCCAGCAGCCAACCACTGACATCCTCTGGAAACACCATATATTTT. Amino acids: CASSQPLTSSGNTIYF.

The chain combines TRBV5-1 with TRBJ1-3; TRBD1 might be the D (6 bases). The CDR3 sequence is 13 residues long. Germline V lookup: CDR1 SGHRS, CDR2 YFSETQ. V shed 4 bases and J shed 6 bases, with 11 bases lying between them. CDR3 loop: CASSPDRKNTIYF. As DNA, the CDR3 is TGCGCCAGCAGCCCGGACAGAAAAAACACCATATATTTT.

CDR3 protein: CASSPPQGVYEQYF. The CDR3 DNA follows: TGTGCCAGCAGTCCCCCCCAGGGGGTCTACGAGCAGTACTTC. V gene TRBV28 combines with J gene TRBJ2-7; TRBD1 matches 7 bases. The CDR3 has 14 residues. Germline CDR1 and CDR2: MDHEN and SYDVKM. J gave up 3 bases and V 5 bases, and 7 bases lay outside the gene matches.